These 23 T cell receptor beta chains were sequenced from one sample in a study of cytomegalovirus exposure and HLA in healthy donors. A multiplex PCR was run with 60 Vbeta primers and 13 Jbeta primers. The data were produced by immunoSEQ multiplex PCR, yet TCRdb's version contains in-frame clones alone and is incomplete. The sample consists of over 150,000 clones, around four fifths of them appearing once. Input material: PBMCs. The receptors come from a girl aged 2 to 10 in good health and CMV-seropositive.

V and J are TRBV30 and TRBJ2-7, with TRBD2 matching 9 bases. This CDR3 is 15 amino acids long. From germline, CDR1 is GTSNPN and CDR2 SVGIG (reference sequence). With 2 bases clipped from V and 0 bases from J, the junction kept 5 bases outside the gene matches. The CDR3 here is CAWSRKREDSYEQYF. The CDR3 DNA sequence: TGTGCCTGGAGTCGAAAGCGGGAGGACTCCTACGAGCAGTACTTC. The full variable domain, with the rest looked up from reference TRBV30 and TRBJ2-7, is SQTIHQWPATLVQPVGSPLSLECTVEGTSNPNLYWYRQAAGRGLQLLFYSVGIGQISSEVPQNLSASRPQDRQFILSSKKLLLSDSGFYLCAWSRKREDSYEQYFGPGTRLTVT.

The chain has TRBV7-8 and TRBJ2-5, with 9 bases identical to TRBD2. The J call is in doubt because the DNA end fits TRBJ2-7 better. CDR1 is SGHVS and CDR2 is FQNEAQ in the germline V gene. The CDR3 totals 15 residues. CDR3 DNA sequence: TGTGCCAGCAGCTTAATCAGCGGGAGGTCGTACGAGCAGTACTTC. It translates to CASSLISGRSYEQYF.

The chain is built from TRBV30 and TRBJ1-2; TRBD1 matches at 11 bases. CDR1 GTSNPN and CDR2 SVGIG come from the germline V gene (reference sequence). V lost 4 bases, J lost 8 bases, and 9 bases stayed unmatched. The CDR3 consists of 14 residues. CDR3 sequence: CAWTLGQGAEGYTF. CDR3 coding DNA: TGTGCCTGGACTCTCGGACAGGGGGCTGAAGGCTACACCTTC.

The chain links TRBV6-1 to TRBJ1-4; possibly TRBD1 for D (5 bases). Germline V gene lookup returns CDR1 MNHNS and CDR2 SASEGT. The CDR3 consists of 17 residues. With 1 base removed from V and 7 bases from J, the gap between germline ends came to 19 bases. CDR3 bases: TGTGCCAGCAGTGAAGGAGGGTGGGGGGGGGTTTTTGAAAAACTGTTTTTT. Translation gives CASSEGGWGGVFEKLFF.

The genes are TRBV5-1 and TRBJ2-7; a possible D gene is TRBD1 (6 bases). V lost 4 bases, J lost 5 bases, and 16 bases lay in between. CDR1 is SGHRS, CDR2 YFSETQ, per germline. The CDR3 contains 14 residues. The DNA for the CDR3 is TGCGCCAGCAGCCTACAGGGTAGGGGAAACGAGCAGTACTTC. Translating gives CASSLQGRGNEQYF.

A single count supports this clone. The rearrangement uses TRBV2 and TRBJ2-5, with TRBD2 matching 9 bases. The CDR3 has 13 amino acids. The V and J ends lost 6 bases and 5 bases, in that order; junction bases with no gene match: 4. Germline CDR1 SNHLY, CDR2 FYNNEI. CDR3 nucleotide sequence: TGTGCCAGCAGAGTAGCGGGAGCGGAGACCCAGTACTTC. Residues: CASRVAGAETQYF.

CDR3 in amino acids: CASSDEPTGSLGGYTF. CDR3 DNA: TGTGCCAGCAGTGACGAACCGACAGGGTCCTTGGGTGGCTACACCTTC. The V gene is TRBV28, the J gene TRBJ1-2; TRBD1 matches at 7 bases. Germline-derived CDR1 and CDR2 are MDHEN and SYDVKM. V trimming: 5 bases; J trimming: 7 bases; junction bases outside the gene matches: 16. The CDR3 consists of 16 residues.

The chain is built from TRBV5-1 and TRBJ2-2, with 8 bases fitting TRBD2. Trimming cost V 4 bases and J 5 bases; bases outside gene matches: 7. The CDR3 is 15 amino acids. Germline assignment: CDR1 SGHRS and CDR2 YFSETQ. CDR3 sequence: CASSPRAGATGELFF. CDR3 bases: TGCGCCAGCAGCCCCCGAGCGGGAGCGACCGGGGAGCTGTTTTTT.

CDR3 bases: TGTGCCAGCAGTCCGCAGGGGCGCAGCCCTGAAAAACTGTTTTTT. It is translated as CASSPQGRSPEKLFF. V gene TRBV7-9 combines with J gene TRBJ1-4; the D gene is possibly TRBD1 (6 bases). V was cut by 6 bases and J by 7 bases, with 18 bases left in between. The germline gives CDR1 SEHNR, CDR2 FQNEAQ (reference sequence). This CDR3 contains 15 residues. Full variable domain (remainder filled in from reference TRBV7-9 and TRBJ1-4): DTGVSQNPRHKITKRGQNVTFRCDPISEHNRLYWYRQTLGQGPEFLTYFQNEAQLEKSRLLSDRFSAERPKGSFSTLEIQRTEQGDSAMYLCASSPQGRSPEKLFFGSGTQLSVL.

This rearrangement joins TRBV5-1 to TRBJ2-7; weak D call: TRBD1 (6 bases). In germline, CDR1 is SGHRS, CDR2 YFSETQ. The CDR3 spans 14 residues. Between the trimmed V and J ends, which lost 4 bases and 0 bases, there was a span of 11 bases. The DNA for the CDR3 is TGCGCCAGCAGCCCGGACAGAAGCTCCTACGAGCAGTACTTC. Amino acids: CASSPDRSSYEQYF.

The V gene is TRBV6-4, the J gene TRBJ2-1; 14 nucleotides line up with TRBD2. The CDR3 is 14 residues long. The germline V gene encodes CDR1 MRHNA and CDR2 SNTAGT. V gave up 2 bases and J gave up 9 bases; unmatched junction bases: 0. The CDR3 is CASSDGTSGSEQFF. In DNA form, the CDR3 reads TGTGCCAGCAGTGACGGGACTAGCGGGAGTGAGCAGTTCTTC.

This rearrangement joins TRBV5-6 to TRBJ1-5; D might be TRBD1 (5 bases). CDR1 is SGHDT, CDR2 YYEEEE, per germline. This CDR3 is built from 14 residues. V shed 6 bases and J shed 7 bases, with 17 bases lying between them. This CDR3 reads CASTRSGSRQPQHF. The CDR3 DNA follows: TGTGCCAGCACCCGTTCAGGGTCTCGGCAGCCCCAGCATTTT.

The rearrangement joins TRBV28 to TRBJ1-2; D is uncertain. The CDR3 is 13 amino acids. Germline CDR1 and CDR2: MDHEN and SYDVKM. V dropped 3 bases and J dropped 6 bases, with 11 bases sitting between them. CDR3 sequence reads: CASSFNVLNGYTF. Here the CDR3 DNA reads TGTGCCAGCAGTTTTAACGTACTAAATGGCTACACCTTC.

The V gene is TRBV28, the J gene TRBJ1-4, with 8 bases lining up with TRBD1. Trimming took 5 bases from V and 6 from J; bases not matched to a gene: 5. CDR3 length: 14 residues. Germline CDR1 reads MDHEN; CDR2 reads SYDVKM. The DNA for the CDR3 is TGTGCCAGCAGTGCCCCAGGGGGCGATGAAAAACTGTTTTTT. As protein: CASSAPGGDEKLFF.

CDR3 sequence (DNA): TGCGCCAGCCCTACTAGAGGGCCTTGGGTGGGGCAGTTCTTC. Amino acid sequence: CASPTRGPWVGQFF. The chain employs TRBV5-1 and TRBJ2-1; TRBD2 might be the D (5 bases). Deletions cut 7 bases from V and 12 bases from J, with 23 bases between. The CDR3 runs 14 residues. Germline assignment: CDR1 SGHRS and CDR2 YFSETQ.

This clone was counted a few times. This chain uses TRBV27 with TRBJ2-4; no firm D call. The CDR3 is 16 residues long. Per the germline V gene, CDR1 is MNHEY and CDR2 is SMNVEV (reference sequence). V gave up 0 bases and J gave up 5 bases, with 14 bases separating them. CDR3 residues: CASSLSGYSSENIQYF. The DNA of the CDR3 is TGTGCCAGCAGTTTATCGGGTTACAGTAGTGAAAACATTCAGTACTTC.

This chain joins TRBV5-1 and TRBJ1-1; the D gene is possibly TRBD1 (6 bases). The germline gives CDR1 SGHRS, CDR2 YFSETQ. This CDR3 region has 13 residues. V gave up 6 bases and J gave up 5 bases, with 14 bases separating them. In nucleotides, the CDR3 is TGCGCCAGCACCTCAGGGGAGCGGACTGAAGCTTTCTTT. This codes for CASTSGERTEAFF.

The chain joins TRBV10-3 to TRBJ2-3, with TRBD2 matching over 9 bases. Germline values: CDR1 ENHRY, CDR2 SYGVKD. The CDR3 totals 14 residues. The V and J ends lost 4 bases and 2 bases, in that order; junction bases with no gene match: 1. CDR3 residues: CAISGTSDTDTQYF. CDR3 sequence (DNA): TGTGCCATCAGTGGGACTAGCGACACAGATACGCAGTATTTT.

The genes are TRBV5-1 and TRBJ1-1; D possibly corresponds to TRBD1 (5 bases). Germline lookup yields CDR1 SGHRS and CDR2 YFSETQ. Between the trimmed V and J ends, which lost 0 bases and 7 bases, there was a span of 13 bases. The CDR3 is made up of 14 amino acids. CDR3 DNA: TGCGCCAGCAGCTTGGAGGTGGATCAGGGTGAAGCTTTCTTT. Its protein is CASSLEVDQGEAFF.

The chain carries TRBV29-1 and TRBJ2-1, with TRBD2 as a possible D gene (7 bases). Germline V gives CDR1 SQVTM, CDR2 ANQGSEA. The length of the CDR3 is 16 residues. V shed 0 bases and J shed 7 bases, with 19 bases lying between them. CDR3 amino acids: CSVEEPPGGWTNEQFF. As DNA, the CDR3 is TGCAGCGTTGAAGAACCCCCGGGGGGCTGGACGAATGAGCAGTTCTTC.

V and J are TRBV29-1 and TRBJ1-2; TRBD1 might be the D (5 bases). Germline loops: CDR1 SQVTM, CDR2 ANQGSEA. The V end lost 7 bases, the J end lost 8 bases, and 20 bases lay between the germline ends. CDR3 length equals 13 residues. The CDR3 protein is CSAARGRQEGYTF. The CDR3 DNA reads as TGCAGCGCGGCAAGGGGTCGCCAGGAGGGCTACACCTTC.

This chain connects TRBV5-6 to TRBJ2-3; D is unclear. CDR3 length equals 14 residues. Germline CDR1 and CDR2: SGHDT and YYEEEE. Trimming took off 0 bases at V and 0 bases at J, with 5 bases between the two ends. This CDR3 is CASSLGQSTDTQYF. For the CDR3, the DNA is TGTGCCAGCAGCTTGGGACAAAGCACAGATACGCAGTATTTT.

The chain has TRBV4-2 and TRBJ2-2; D is unresolved. The CDR3 sequence is 14 residues long. Germline V gives CDR1 LGHNA, CDR2 YNFKEQ. The V end lost 4 bases, the J end lost 0 bases, and 6 bases lay between the germline ends. The chain's CDR3 is CASSPSANTGELFF. CDR3 in DNA: TGTGCCAGCAGCCCCTCTGCGAACACCGGGGAGCTGTTTTTT.